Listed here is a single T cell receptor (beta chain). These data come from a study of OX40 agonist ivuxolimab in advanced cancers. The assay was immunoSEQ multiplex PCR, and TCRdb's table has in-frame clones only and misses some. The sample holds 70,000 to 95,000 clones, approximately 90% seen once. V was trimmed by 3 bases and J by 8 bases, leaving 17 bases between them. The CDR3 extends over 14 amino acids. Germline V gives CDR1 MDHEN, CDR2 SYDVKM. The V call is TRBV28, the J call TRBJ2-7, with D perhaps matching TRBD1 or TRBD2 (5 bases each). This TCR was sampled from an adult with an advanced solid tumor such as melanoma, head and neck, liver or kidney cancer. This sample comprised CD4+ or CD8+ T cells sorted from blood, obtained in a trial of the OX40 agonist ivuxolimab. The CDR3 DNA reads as TGTGCCAGCAGTTTGAGGGACGCCCCTAAGCAGCAGTACTTC. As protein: CASSLRDAPKQQYF.